This TCR beta chain came from a study of T cell repertoires in cytomegalovirus infection. A word on this clonotype: As yet, its antigen is unknown.

A single record per CDR3 protein comes from TCRdb applying MiXCR to the reads. The sample shows approximately 1,000,000 distinct CDR3 sequences, approximately 32% of them seen only once. The clonotype originates from a human donor in good health (CMV status not recorded). Some clones in this sample may be carry-over from other donors' samples. Sequenced here: cultured CD8+ T cells from PBMCs, sampled from culture after CMV antigen stimulation.

The CDR3 here is CATSVQGSYGYTF. In nucleotides, the CDR3 is TGTGCCACCAGCGTTCAGGGAAGCTATGGCTACACCTTC. The rearrangement links TRBV15 to TRBJ1-2; a weak D match, TRBD1 (5 bases). Germline loops: CDR1 LNHNV, CDR2 YYDKDF (reference sequence). The CDR3 runs 13 residues. V lost 5 bases to trimming and J lost 4 bases, with 11 bases between them. Drawing the rest from reference TRBV15 and TRBJ1-2, the complete variable domain is DAMVIQNPRYQVTQFGKPVTLSCSQTLNHNVMYWYQQKSSQAPKLLFHYYDKDFNNEADTPDNFQSRRPNTSFCFLDIRSPGLGDTAMYLCATSVQGSYGYTFGSGTRLTVV.